These 18 T cell receptor beta chains share one sample of origin, sequenced in a study of metastatic and nonmetastatic thyroid tumors. Every patient underwent thyroid surgery untreated. TCRdb reprocessed the PCR reads using MiXCR. The sample holds about 31,000 clones, about 21% seen once. The sequenced sample consisted of blood. These receptors all come from a female donor with papillary thyroid cancer or a benign thyroid nodule (not recorded which). Some clones in this sample may be carry-over from other donors' samples.

This clone was seen more than once but under ten times. This chain connects TRBV28 to TRBJ2-3, with TRBD1 as a possible D gene (6 bases). The germline gives CDR1 MDHEN, CDR2 SYDVKM. CDR3 length: 17 amino acids. Trimming pared 2 bases from V and 8 bases from J, leaving 23 bases between. The CDR3 protein is CASSLTPERTDTVTQYF. The CDR3 DNA reads as TGTGCCAGCAGTTTAACCCCGGAGCGGACAGATACGGTTACGCAGTATTTT.

The sample holds many counts of this clone. The chain has TRBV3-1 and TRBJ1-2, with a possible D match to TRBD1 (6 bases). Germline CDR1 reads LGHDT; CDR2 reads YNNKEL (reference sequence). V was cut by 1 base and J by 8 bases, with 14 bases left in between. There are 14 residues in the CDR3. This CDR3 is CASSQVGTTGGYTF. The CDR3 nucleotides are TGTGCCAGCAGCCAAGTCGGGACAACTGGGGGCTACACCTTC.

CDR3 sequence reads: CASAFGGTVRSGELFF. The DNA for the CDR3 is TGCGCCAGCGCCTTTGGAGGGACAGTAAGATCGGGGGAGCTGTTTTTT. V usage is TRBV5-1 and J usage is TRBJ2-2; tentatively, D is TRBD1 (7 bases). The germline V gene encodes CDR1 SGHRS and CDR2 YFSETQ. The CDR3 has 16 amino acids. V was trimmed by 7 bases and J by 8 bases, leaving 24 bases between them.

This clone appeared many times. The rearrangement links TRBV5-6 to TRBJ2-2, with a weak D call TRBD1 (5 bases). This CDR3 spans 15 amino acids. V gave up 0 bases and J gave up 3 bases, with 9 bases separating them. Germline-derived CDR1 and CDR2 are SGHDT and YYEEEE. The CDR3 spells CASSLGGAYTGELFF. CDR3 DNA: TGTGCCAGCAGCTTGGGTGGGGCCTACACCGGGGAGCTGTTTTTT.

In its sample, this clone was seen many times. This chain links TRBV7-2 with TRBJ2-6; no clear D gene. This CDR3 comprises 12 residues. Looked up from germline, CDR1 is SGHTA and CDR2 is FQGNSA. With 5 bases removed from V and 6 bases from J, the gap between germline ends came to 5 bases. The CDR3 protein is CASSHEANVLTF. Written as DNA, the CDR3 is TGTGCCAGCAGCCATGAGGCCAACGTCCTGACTTTC. The variable domain in full, completed from reference TRBV7-2 and TRBJ2-6, reads GAGVSQSPSNKVTEKGKDVELRCDPISGHTALYWYRQSLGQGLEFLIYFQGNSAPDKSGLPSDRFSAERTGGSVSTLTIQRTQQEDSAVYLCASSHEANVLTFGAGSRLTVL.

The chain links TRBV14 to TRBJ1-2, with a weak D call TRBD1 (5 bases). The V end lost 5 bases, the J end lost 8 bases, and 15 bases lay between the germline ends. This CDR3 has 13 residues. Germline CDR1 SGHDN, CDR2 FVKESK. The CDR3 reads CASSTRQLLGYTF. The CDR3 DNA sequence: TGTGCCAGCAGCACCCGACAGTTGTTGGGCTACACCTTC.

The sample holds many counts of this clone. This same CDR3 is encoded by further DNA sequences in the sample. The chain combines TRBV7-2 with TRBJ2-5; the match to TRBD1 covers 8 bases. Germline values: CDR1 SGHTA, CDR2 FQGNSA. This CDR3 is built from 14 residues. Germline trimming cut 3 bases from V and 5 bases from J; bases unmatched to any gene: 5. The CDR3 reads CASSFQGAGETQYF. DNA of the CDR3: TGTGCCAGCAGCTTTCAGGGGGCCGGGGAGACCCAGTACTTC.

The chain employs TRBV19 and TRBJ2-3, with D possibly matching TRBD1 (5 bases). The CDR3 contains 15 residues. The germline V gene encodes CDR1 LNHDA and CDR2 SQIVND (reference sequence). Trimming removed 7 bases at V and 0 bases at J, with 14 bases between. The CDR3 loop reads CASKKQDPSTDTQYF. The CDR3 DNA is TGTGCCAGTAAAAAACAGGACCCTAGCACAGATACGCAGTATTTT. The full variable domain, with the rest looked up from reference TRBV19 and TRBJ2-3, is DGGITQSPKYLFRKEGQNVTLSCEQNLNHDAMYWYRQDPGQGLRLIYYSQIVNDFQKGDIAEGYSVSREKKESFPLTVTSAQKNPTAFYLCASKKQDPSTDTQYFGPGTRLTVL.

This clone has ten or more counts. The chain recombines TRBV6-5 with TRBJ1-5; D not resolved. This CDR3 has 13 amino acids. The V gene lost 0 bases and the J gene lost 5 bases, with 5 bases spanning the gap. The germline gives CDR1 MNHEY, CDR2 SVGAGI. The CDR3 coding sequence is TGTGCCAGCAGTTACTCAAGGGATCAGCCCCAGCATTTT. Translation gives CASSYSRDQPQHF.

This clone has ten or more counts. The chain is built from TRBV3-2 and TRBJ2-1. TRBV3-2 is a recognized pseudogene. The CDR3 consists of 13 residues. The CDR3 nucleotides read TGTGCCAGCAGCCCTGGAAACTACAATGAGCAGTTCTTC. It specifies CASSPGNYNEQFF.

Ten or more counts support this clone. This chain uses TRBV15 with TRBJ2-3, with a possible D match to TRBD1 (6 bases). Trimming left V 1 base short and J 3 bases short, with 23 bases between. This CDR3 region has 19 residues. Germline lookup yields CDR1 LNHNV and CDR2 YYDKDF (reference sequence). CDR3 amino acids: CATSRAAVKGVVRTDTQYF. The DNA for the CDR3 is TGTGCCACCAGCAGAGCCGCAGTAAAGGGGGTCGTTAGAACAGATACGCAGTATTTT.

The table lists this clone with many counts. Other DNA sequences within the sample encode an identical CDR3. V gene TRBV6-1 combines with J gene TRBJ1-3; D unresolved. Germline V gene sequence: CDR1 MNHNS, CDR2 SASEGT. The CDR3 has 16 residues. Trimming took off 6 bases at V and 0 bases at J, with 15 bases between the two ends. The CDR3 nucleotides read TGTGCCAGCAGCCCCGTACCGTCGGTCTCTGGAAACACCATATATTTT. Translating gives CASSPVPSVSGNTIYF.

The chain links TRBV5-1 to TRBJ2-7; TRBD1 is a possible D gene (6 bases). The V end was cut by 8 bases, the J end by 4 bases, with 19 bases between. Germline assignment: CDR1 SGHRS and CDR2 YFSETQ. This CDR3 is 14 amino acids long. The CDR3 loop is CASSQGSLVYEQYF. The CDR3 bases are TGCGCCAGTAGTCAGGGGTCCCTTGTGTACGAGCAGTACTTC. The full variable domain, with the rest looked up from reference TRBV5-1 and TRBJ2-7, is KAGVTQTPRYLIKTRGQQVTLSCSPISGHRSVSWYQQTPGQGLQFLFEYFSETQRNKGNFPGRFSGRQFSNSRSEMNVSTLELGDSALYLCASSQGSLVYEQYFGPGTRLTVT.

The chain links TRBV7-9 to TRBJ1-1; no reliable D call. The germline V gene encodes CDR1 SEHNR and CDR2 FQNEAQ (reference sequence). This CDR3 is 14 amino acids long. V shed 1 base and J shed 1 base, with 7 bases lying between them. The CDR3 sequence is CASSLDYKNTEAFF. In DNA form, the CDR3 reads TGTGCCAGCAGCTTAGATTACAAGAACACTGAAGCTTTCTTT.

A word on this clone: One end of the junction fails to match germline, which may point to a read error. Other nucleotide sequences from this sample produce the same CDR3. The V gene is TRBV12-3 or TRBV12-4, the J gene TRBJ2-1, with TRBD1 as a possible D gene (5 bases). The CDR3 runs to 14 residues. The CDR3 nucleotides are TGTGCCAGTAGTTTAGGGGTGGGGCTAGTTGAGCAGTTCTTC. This sequence encodes CASSLGVGLVEQFF.

This clone has only a few counts. The rearrangement joins TRBV19 to TRBJ1-1, with TRBD1 matching over 8 bases. The CDR3 has 14 residues. Germline CDR1 is LNHDA and CDR2 is SQIVND (reference sequence). V lost 5 bases to trimming and J lost 1 base; unmatched junction nucleotides: 3. CDR3 residues: CASSLDRGNTEAFF. As DNA, the CDR3 is TGTGCCAGTAGTCTCGACAGGGGGAACACTGAAGCTTTCTTT.

J is TRBJ1-2 and V is TRBV3-1, with D possibly being TRBD1 (6 bases). CDR1 is LGHDT and CDR2 is YNNKEL in the germline V gene (reference sequence). V gave up 0 bases and J gave up 8 bases, with 13 bases separating them. The CDR3 length is 14 residues. The CDR3 sequence: CASSQDIQGKGYTF. CDR3 DNA sequence: TGTGCCAGCAGCCAAGACATACAGGGTAAAGGCTACACCTTC.

In this sample, this clone turned up many times. The genes are TRBV18 and TRBJ1-2; 7 bases fit TRBD1. Germline trimming cut 1 base from V and 4 bases from J; bases unmatched to any gene: 12. CDR1 is KGHSH, CDR2 LQKENI, per germline. The CDR3 covers 17 residues. The CDR3 sequence is CASSPLLNRGLGYGYTF. The CDR3 DNA reads TGTGCCAGCTCACCACTCTTAAACAGGGGATTGGGCTATGGCTACACCTTC. Full variable domain (rest looked up from reference TRBV18 and TRBJ1-2): NAGVMQNPRHLVRRRGQEARLRCSPMKGHSHVYWYRQLPEEGLKFMVYLQKENIIDESGMPKERFSAEFPKEGPSILRIQQVVRGDSAAYFCASSPLLNRGLGYGYTFGSGTRLTVV.